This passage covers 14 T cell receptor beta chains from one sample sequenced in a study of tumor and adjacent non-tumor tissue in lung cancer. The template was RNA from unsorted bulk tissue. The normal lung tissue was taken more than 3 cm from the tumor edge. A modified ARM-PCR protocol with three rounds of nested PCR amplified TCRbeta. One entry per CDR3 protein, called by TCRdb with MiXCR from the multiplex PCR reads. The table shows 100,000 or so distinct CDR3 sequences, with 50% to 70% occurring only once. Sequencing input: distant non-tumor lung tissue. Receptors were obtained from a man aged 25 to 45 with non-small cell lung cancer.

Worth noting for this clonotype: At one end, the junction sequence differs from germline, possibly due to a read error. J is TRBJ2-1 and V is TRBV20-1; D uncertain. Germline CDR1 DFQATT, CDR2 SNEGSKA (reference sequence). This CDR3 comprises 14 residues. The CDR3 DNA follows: TGCAGTGCCAGAGTATTCGCGTCCTACAATGAGCGGTTCTTC. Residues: CSARVFASYNERFF.

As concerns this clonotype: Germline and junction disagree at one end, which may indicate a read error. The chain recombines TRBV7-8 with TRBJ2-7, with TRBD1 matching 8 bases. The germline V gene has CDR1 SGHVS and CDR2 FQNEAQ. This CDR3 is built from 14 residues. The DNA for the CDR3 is TGTACCAGCAGCTTAGGGACAGGTGTTTACGAGCAGTACTTC. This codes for CTSSLGTGVYEQYF.

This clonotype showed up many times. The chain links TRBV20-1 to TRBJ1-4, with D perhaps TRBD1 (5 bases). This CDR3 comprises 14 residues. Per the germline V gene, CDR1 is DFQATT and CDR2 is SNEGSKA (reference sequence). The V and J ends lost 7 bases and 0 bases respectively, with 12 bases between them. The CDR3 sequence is CSGVGGATNEKLFF. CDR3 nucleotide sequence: TGCAGTGGGGTGGGAGGGGCAACTAATGAAAAACTGTTTTTT.

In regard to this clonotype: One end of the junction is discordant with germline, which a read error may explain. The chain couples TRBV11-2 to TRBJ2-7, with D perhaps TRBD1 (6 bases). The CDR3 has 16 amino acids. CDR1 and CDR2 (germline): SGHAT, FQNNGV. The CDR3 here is CASNLGGVPDTYEQYF. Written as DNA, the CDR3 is TGTGCTAGCAACCTAGGGGGAGTCCCGGACACCTACGAGCAGTACTTC.

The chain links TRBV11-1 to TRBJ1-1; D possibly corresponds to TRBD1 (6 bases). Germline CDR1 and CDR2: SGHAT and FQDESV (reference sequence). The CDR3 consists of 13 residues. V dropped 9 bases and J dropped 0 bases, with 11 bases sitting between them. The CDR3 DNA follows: TGTGCCAGATGGACAGCTGTGAACACTGAAGCTTTCTTT. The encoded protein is CARWTAVNTEAFF.

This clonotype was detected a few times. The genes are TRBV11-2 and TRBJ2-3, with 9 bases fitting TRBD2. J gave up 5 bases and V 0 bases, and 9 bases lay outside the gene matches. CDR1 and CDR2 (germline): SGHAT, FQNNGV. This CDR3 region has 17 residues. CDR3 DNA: TGTGCCAGCAGCTTAGATCCCCCTCGGACTAGCGTAGATACGCAGTATTTT. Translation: CASSLDPPRTSVDTQYF.

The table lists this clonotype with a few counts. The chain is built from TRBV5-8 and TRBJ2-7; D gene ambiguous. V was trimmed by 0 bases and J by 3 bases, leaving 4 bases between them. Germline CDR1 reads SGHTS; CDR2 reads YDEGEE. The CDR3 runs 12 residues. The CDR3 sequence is CASSLVGYEQYF. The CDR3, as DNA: TGTGCCAGCAGCTTGGTAGGCTACGAGCAGTACTTC.

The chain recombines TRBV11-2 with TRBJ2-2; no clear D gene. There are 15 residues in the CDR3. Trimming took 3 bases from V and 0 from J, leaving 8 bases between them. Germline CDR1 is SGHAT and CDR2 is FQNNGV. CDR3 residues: CASSFRSSNTGELFF. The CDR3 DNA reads TGTGCCAGCAGCTTCCGGTCTTCGAACACCGGGGAGCTGTTTTTT.

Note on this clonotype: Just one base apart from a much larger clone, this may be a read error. CDR3 loop: CAISAGTVNTEAFF. The CDR3 DNA is TGTGCCATCAGTGCAGGGACAGTGAACACTGAAGCTTTCTTT. The chain links TRBV10-3 to TRBJ1-1; 7 positions agree with TRBD1. The trim removed 4 bases at V and 0 bases at J, leaving 2 bases unmatched. Germline V gene sequence: CDR1 ENHRY, CDR2 SYGVKD. This CDR3 contains 14 residues.

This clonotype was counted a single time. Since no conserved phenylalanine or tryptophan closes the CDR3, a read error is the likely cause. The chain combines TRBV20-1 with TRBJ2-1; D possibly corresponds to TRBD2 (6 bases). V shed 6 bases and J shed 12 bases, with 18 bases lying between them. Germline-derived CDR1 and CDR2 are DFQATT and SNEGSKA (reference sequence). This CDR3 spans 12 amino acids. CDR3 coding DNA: TGCAGTGCCCCACACCTGGGGCGGGGGCAGTTCTAC. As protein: CSAPHLGRGQFY.

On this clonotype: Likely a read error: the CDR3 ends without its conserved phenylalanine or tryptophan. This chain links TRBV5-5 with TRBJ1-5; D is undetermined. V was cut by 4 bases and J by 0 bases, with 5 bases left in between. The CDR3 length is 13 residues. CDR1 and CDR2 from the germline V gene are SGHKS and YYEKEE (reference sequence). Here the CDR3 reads CASSPCSNQPQHL. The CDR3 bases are TGTGCCAGCAGCCCCTGTAGCAATCAGCCCCAGCATCTT.

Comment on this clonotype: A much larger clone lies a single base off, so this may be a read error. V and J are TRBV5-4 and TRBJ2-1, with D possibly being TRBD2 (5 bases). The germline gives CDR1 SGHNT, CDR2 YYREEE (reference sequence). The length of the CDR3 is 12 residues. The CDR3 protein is CANSHDYYEQFF. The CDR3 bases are TGTGCCAACAGTCATGACTACTATGAGCAGTTCTTC.

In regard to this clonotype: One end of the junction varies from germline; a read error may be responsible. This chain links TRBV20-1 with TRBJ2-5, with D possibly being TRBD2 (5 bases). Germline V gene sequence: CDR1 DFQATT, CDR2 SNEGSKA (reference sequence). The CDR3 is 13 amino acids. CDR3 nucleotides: TGCAGTACTAGAAGGGTTTCTCAAGAGATCCAGTACTTC. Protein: CSTRRVSQEIQYF.

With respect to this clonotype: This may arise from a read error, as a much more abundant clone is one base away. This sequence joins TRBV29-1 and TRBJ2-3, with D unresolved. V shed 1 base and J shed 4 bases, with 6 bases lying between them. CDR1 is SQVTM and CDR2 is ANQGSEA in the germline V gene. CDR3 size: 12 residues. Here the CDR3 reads CSVEVCADTQYF. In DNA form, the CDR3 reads TGCAGCGTTGAAGTTTGCGCAGATACGCAGTATTTT.